This T cell receptor (beta chain) was recorded in a study of post-analysis software for immune sequencing data. Turning to the study itself: Relapsing-remitting, secondary progressive and progressive-relapsing multiple sclerosis were all included among the disease courses. Study-wide results and caveats: Controls had lower frequencies than patients of four or five TRBV segments, which included TRBV5-6, TRBV5-1 and TRBV20-1.

The table lists this clonotype with many counts. Its antigen is still unknown. The TCR beta cDNA libraries carried unique molecular identifiers. TCRdb reprocessed the PCR reads with MiXCR, giving one entry per CDR3 protein. The sample includes some 260,000 distinct CDR3 sequences, roughly a third seen only once; the top ten take around 4.8%. V lost 4 bases, J lost 0 bases, and 14 bases lay in between. Germline CDR1 SGHDT, CDR2 YYEEEE. CDR3 length: 16 amino acids. This TCR was recovered from a girl under 18 with multiple sclerosis. Sample: blood. V and J are TRBV5-6 and TRBJ2-1; no firm D call. The CDR3 DNA is TGTGCCAGCAGCCAAGGTGCCTCCAGCTCCTACAATGAGCAGTTCTTC. Protein product: CASSQGASSSYNEQFF.